This passage covers 18 T cell receptor beta chains from one sample sequenced in a study of T cells in Graves' hyperthyroidism and ophthalmopathy. Amplification targeted TCR beta CDR3 regions from RNA transcripts. HTBI primers drove first-round RT-PCR of the TCR CDR3. TCRdb processed the multiplex PCR reads anew with MiXCR; each CDR3 protein has one entry. Altogether roughly 560,000 distinct CDR3 sequences are present, under 15% being singletons, with the ten largest covering over 3.5%. The sample comprised blood. These receptors came from a woman aged 40 to 49 with Graves' ophthalmopathy.

The sample holds many counts of this clonotype. The rearrangement uses TRBV29-1 and TRBJ1-1, with D perhaps TRBD1 (6 bases). The germline V and J ends were trimmed by 5 bases and 0 bases, with 13 bases remaining between them. The CDR3 has 14 residues. Germline CDR1 and CDR2: SQVTM and ANQGSEA. The CDR3 DNA reads as TGCAGCGTTAGGGGGGTCTACATGAACACTGAAGCTTTCTTT. Translated: CSVRGVYMNTEAFF.

This clonotype was counted ten times or more. J is TRBJ2-7 and V is TRBV6-2 or TRBV6-3; D call uncertain. V was pared by 5 bases and J by 0 bases, with 11 bases between. CDR3 size: 14 residues. CDR1 and CDR2 from the germline V gene are MNHEY and SVGEGT. The DNA for the CDR3 is TGTGCCAGCAGTATCACCGACCCCTCCTACGAGCAGTACTTC. Residues: CASSITDPSYEQYF.

This clonotype was counted at least ten times. The chain has TRBV5-1 and TRBJ1-1, with 7 nucleotides matching TRBD1. J lost 4 bases, V lost 6 bases, and 9 bases had no gene match. The CDR3 consists of 14 residues. The V gene's germline CDR1 is SGHRS and CDR2 YFSETQ. The CDR3 DNA sequence: TGCGCCAGCAACCTTGGGGACAGTGGCACTGAAGCTTTCTTT. It specifies CASNLGDSGTEAFF.

This clonotype was counted a few times. This chain links TRBV6-2 or TRBV6-3 with TRBJ2-7, with D unresolved. Trimming removed 7 bases from V and 4 bases from J, with 8 bases in between. This CDR3 comprises 11 residues. Germline values: CDR1 MNHEY, CDR2 SVGEGT. The CDR3 sequence: CASTQLYEQYF. The CDR3 bases are TGTGCCAGCACCCAACTGTACGAGCAGTACTTC.

In this sample, this clonotype turned up many times. The rearrangement joins TRBV6-2 or TRBV6-3 to TRBJ1-1; TRBD1 might be the D (5 bases). V lost 6 bases and J 11 bases, leaving 13 bases between the germline ends. Germline V gives CDR1 MNHEY, CDR2 SVGEGT. The CDR3 is made up of 11 amino acids. The CDR3: CASSPPGLAFF. CDR3 nucleotide sequence: TGTGCCAGCAGCCCCCCGGGGCTCGCTTTCTTT.

This chain uses TRBV24-1 with TRBJ2-7; the match to TRBD2 covers 7 bases. CDR1 and CDR2 (germline): KGHDR, SFDVKD. This CDR3 has 13 amino acids. J was trimmed by 2 bases and V by 7 bases; bases with no gene match: 4. In DNA form, the CDR3 reads TGTGCCACCAGAGCGGGAACGGCCTACGAGCAGTACTTC. It translates to CATRAGTAYEQYF.

This clonotype occurred many times. The chain is built from TRBV14 and TRBJ1-1; D is unclear. Per germline, CDR1 SGHDN and CDR2 FVKESK. The CDR3 has 13 residues. The V gene lost 0 bases and the J gene lost 1 base, with 3 bases spanning the gap. In DNA, the CDR3 is TGTGCCAGCAGCCAAGATCCGAACACTGAAGCTTTCTTT. Translation gives CASSQDPNTEAFF.

The V call is TRBV27, the J call TRBJ1-1; TRBD1 matches 9 bases. The CDR3 spans 13 residues. Per germline, CDR1 MNHEY and CDR2 SMNVEV (reference sequence). The V gene end was trimmed by 5 bases and the J gene end by 10 bases; junction bases not matched to a gene: 8. CDR3 amino acids: CASSNRGRDPAFF. In DNA, the CDR3 is TGTGCCAGCAGTAACAGGGGGCGCGATCCAGCTTTCTTT.

The genes are TRBV5-1 and TRBJ2-2; a weak D match, TRBD2 (5 bases). CDR1 is SGHRS and CDR2 is YFSETQ in the germline V gene. V was shortened by 6 bases and J by 6 bases, with 24 bases between the two germline ends. The CDR3 length is 17 residues. The CDR3 loop reads CASTHLAASKSAGELFF. DNA for the CDR3: TGCGCCAGCACCCATCTAGCTGCCTCTAAATCGGCCGGGGAGCTGTTTTTT.

Ten or more counts support this clonotype. CDR3 protein: CASSYQGPYEQYF. CDR3 coding DNA: TGTGCCAGCAGTTACCAGGGACCCTACGAGCAGTACTTC. This chain joins TRBV6-2 or TRBV6-3 and TRBJ2-7; D is perhaps TRBD1 or TRBD2 (5 bases each). The CDR3 covers 13 residues. CDR1 MNHEY and CDR2 SVGEGT come from the germline V gene. Deletions cut 2 bases from V and 2 bases from J, with 7 bases between.

At least ten counts were recorded for this clonotype. The chain links TRBV6-4 to TRBJ2-7; D call uncertain. Trimming pared 4 bases from V and 0 bases from J, leaving 10 bases between. The germline CDR1 and CDR2 sequences are MRHNA and SNTAGT. This CDR3 region has 14 residues. The CDR3 here is CASSVDESSYEQYF. CDR3 nucleotides: TGTGCCAGCAGTGTGGACGAGAGCTCCTACGAGCAGTACTTC.

This clonotype has ten or more counts. The genes are TRBV14 and TRBJ1-3; D is unresolved. In germline, CDR1 is SGHDN, CDR2 FVKESK. The V end was cut by 2 bases, the J end by 5 bases, with 4 bases between. The CDR3 covers 12 residues. CDR3 sequence: CASSQNRNTIYF. Written as DNA, the CDR3 is TGTGCCAGCAGCCAAAACAGAAACACCATATATTTT.

This clonotype was seen a few times. This sequence joins TRBV29-1 and TRBJ2-4, with unresolved D. V lost 0 bases and J 11 bases, leaving 11 bases between the germline ends. Germline V gene sequence: CDR1 SQVTM, CDR2 ANQGSEA. The CDR3 spans 12 residues. For the CDR3, the DNA is TGCAGCGTTGAAGATCGGTCCGACCTTCAGTACTTC. This gives the protein CSVEDRSDLQYF.

This clonotype was seen many times. This chain joins TRBV28 and TRBJ1-6; no definite D call. V dropped 6 bases and J dropped 5 bases, with 14 bases sitting between them. In germline, CDR1 is MDHEN, CDR2 SYDVKM. The length of the CDR3 is 15 residues. The CDR3 loop is CASRLSTDNNSPLHF. In nucleotides, the CDR3 is TGTGCCAGCAGGCTATCCACGGATAATAATTCACCCCTCCACTTT.

This clonotype was seen many times. This rearrangement joins TRBV29-1 to TRBJ2-7; 8 nucleotides match TRBD2. CDR1 SQVTM and CDR2 ANQGSEA come from the germline V gene. V shed 6 bases and J 2 bases; nucleotides not matched to a gene: 6. The CDR3 runs to 13 residues. The CDR3 DNA reads TGCAGCGTGCGGACTAGCTATACCTACGAGCAGTACTTC. This sequence encodes CSVRTSYTYEQYF.

This clonotype was observed a few times. The rearrangement links TRBV27 to TRBJ2-7; D remains ambiguous. CDR1 MNHEY and CDR2 SMNVEV come from the germline V gene (reference sequence). V lost 5 bases to trimming and J lost 7 bases, with 12 bases between them. The CDR3 is made up of 12 amino acids. The CDR3 DNA reads as TGTGCCAGCAGTCTCGTCGGTCGGGAGCAGTACTTC. It codes for CASSLVGREQYF.

The chain carries TRBV2 and TRBJ1-2; the D gene is possibly TRBD1 (5 bases). The V gene lost 7 bases and the J gene lost 7 bases, with 22 bases spanning the gap. Germline V lookup: CDR1 SNHLY, CDR2 FYNNEI. The length of the CDR3 is 15 residues. DNA for the CDR3: TGTGCCAGCACCATCGGGACCGACTCATTCCGTGGCTACACCTTC. Its protein is CASTIGTDSFRGYTF.

As concerns this clonotype: A much more abundant neighbour one base away suggests this may be a read error. The rearrangement joins TRBV20-1 to TRBJ2-7, with 7 nucleotides matching TRBD1. Germline-derived CDR1 and CDR2 are DFQATT and SNEGSKA (reference sequence). This CDR3 comprises 13 residues. This chain's CDR3 is CSATETGLDEQCF. CDR3 nucleotide sequence: TGCAGTGCCACCGAGACAGGGTTGGACGAGCAGTGCTTC.